This T cell receptor beta chain was documented in a study of regulatory T cells in long-lasting Graves disease. In building TCR beta libraries, iRepertoire HTBI primers were used together with Arm-PCR of CDR3 regions. TCRdb recomputed calls from the multiplex PCR reads with MiXCR, one row per CDR3 protein. The sample lists 600,000 to 650,000 distinct CDR3 sequences, 16% seen once, with approximately 20% in the top ten. V dropped 4 bases and J dropped 6; count of bases not matched to a gene: 4. From germline, CDR1 is SGHTA and CDR2 FQGTGA. The CDR3 has 13 amino acids. This clonotype has a count of ten or more. Documented time point: newly diagnosed GD, antithyroid drugs for less than 3 months. From PBMCs, RNA was extracted and then used to make the TCR library. The data also belong to a second study, concerning T cells in Graves' hyperthyroidism and ophthalmopathy.

The receptor was derived from a young woman with Graves disease. This rearrangement joins TRBV7-3 to TRBJ1-1; 8 nucleotides align to TRBD1. The source material was peripheral blood mononuclear cells (PBMCs), sampled at new diagnosis, from a patient treated with antithyroid drugs. CDR3 nucleotides: TGTGCCAGCAGCTCGACAGGGGAGTCTGAAGCTTTCTTT. This codes for CASSSTGESEAFF.